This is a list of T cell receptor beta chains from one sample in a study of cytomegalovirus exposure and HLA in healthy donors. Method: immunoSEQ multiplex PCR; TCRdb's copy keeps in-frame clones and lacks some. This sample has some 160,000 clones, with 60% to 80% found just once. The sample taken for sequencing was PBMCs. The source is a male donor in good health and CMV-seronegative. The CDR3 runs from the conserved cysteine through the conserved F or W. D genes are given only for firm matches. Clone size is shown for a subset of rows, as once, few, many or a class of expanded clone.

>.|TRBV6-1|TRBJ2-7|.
CAHQFASDYEQYF
TGTGCCCATCAATTTGCCAGTGACTACGAGCAGTACTTC
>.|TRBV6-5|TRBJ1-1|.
CASSYARQDTEAFF
TGTGCCAGCAGTTACGCCCGACAAGACACTGAAGCTTTCTTT
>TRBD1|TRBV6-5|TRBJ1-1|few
CASSYSRTGDTEAFF
TGTGCCAGCAGTTACTCAAGGACAGGGGACACTGAAGCTTTCTTT
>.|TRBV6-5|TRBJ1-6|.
CASSARGVGSPLHF
TGTGCCAGCAGTGCCCGGGGGGTGGGTTCACCCCTCCACTTT
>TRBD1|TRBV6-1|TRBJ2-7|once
CASSVRDRSSYEQYF
TGTGCCAGCAGTGTCCGGGACAGATCTTCCTACGAGCAGTACTTC
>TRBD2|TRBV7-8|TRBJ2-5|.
CASTMTSGGGQETQYF
TGTGCCAGCACCATGACTAGCGGGGGGGGACAAGAGACCCAGTACTTC
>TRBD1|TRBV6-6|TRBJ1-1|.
CASTLDRENTEAFF
TGTGCCAGCACCTTGGACAGGGAGAACACTGAAGCTTTCTTT
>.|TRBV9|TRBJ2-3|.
CASSVEGLRSTDTQYF
TGTGCCAGCAGCGTAGAGGGACTCCGATCCACAGATACGCAGTATTTT
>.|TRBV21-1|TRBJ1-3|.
CASSIRRRGNTIYF
TGTGCCAGCAGCATCCGGAGGAGAGGAAACACCATATATTTT
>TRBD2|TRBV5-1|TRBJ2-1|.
CASSLAGAYNEQFF
TGCGCCAGCAGCTTAGCGGGAGCTTACAATGAGCAGTTCTTC
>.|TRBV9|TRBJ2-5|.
CASSVGRGGETQYF
TGTGCCAGCAGCGTAGGAAGGGGGGGAGAGACCCAGTACTTC
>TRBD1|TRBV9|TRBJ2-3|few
CASSVGGTGADTQYF
TGTGCCAGCAGCGTAGGGGGGACAGGGGCAGATACGCAGTATTTT
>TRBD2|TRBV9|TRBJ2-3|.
CASSVSPRLAASTDTQYF
TGTGCCAGCAGCGTGAGCCCGAGGCTAGCGGCTAGCACAGATACGCAGTATTTT
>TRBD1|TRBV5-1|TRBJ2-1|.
CASSPQDRGLNNEQFF
TGCGCCAGCAGCCCCCAGGACAGGGGGCTTAACAATGAGCAGTTCTTC
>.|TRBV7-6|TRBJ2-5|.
CASSLLSGVLQETQYF
TGTGCCAGCAGCTTACTTTCGGGAGTCCTTCAAGAGACCCAGTACTTC
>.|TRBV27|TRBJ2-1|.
CASSLSITRNEQFF
TGTGCCAGCAGTTTATCGATCACGCGGAATGAGCAGTTCTTC
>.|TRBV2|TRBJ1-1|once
CASSERGRTEAFF
TGTGCCAGCAGTGAACGGGGGAGGACTGAAGCTTTCTTT
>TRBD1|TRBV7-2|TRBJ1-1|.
CASSQSTGVATEAFF
TGTGCCAGCAGCCAGAGTACAGGGGTGGCCACTGAAGCTTTCTTT
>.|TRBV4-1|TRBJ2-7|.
CASSQPGTPGHEQYF
TGCGCCAGCAGCCAACCCGGGACTCCAGGCCACGAGCAGTACTTC
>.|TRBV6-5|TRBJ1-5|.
CASSSQGKGNQPQHF
TGTGCCAGCAGTTCACAGGGCAAAGGCAATCAGCCCCAGCATTTT
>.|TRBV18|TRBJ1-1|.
CASSPPSIQNTEAFF
TGTGCCAGCTCACCACCGAGCATTCAGAACACTGAAGCTTTCTTT
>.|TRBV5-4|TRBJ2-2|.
CASSWGRGQNTGELFF
TGTGCCAGCAGCTGGGGTCGCGGACAGAACACCGGGGAGCTGTTTTTT
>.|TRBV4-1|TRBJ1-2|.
CASSGGGGDYGYTF
TGCGCCAGCAGCGGGGGGGGAGGTGATTATGGCTACACCTTC
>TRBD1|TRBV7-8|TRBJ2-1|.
CASSPRTGGDEQFF
TGTGCCAGCAGCCCCAGGACAGGGGGGGATGAGCAGTTCTTC
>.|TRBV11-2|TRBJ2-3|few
CASSGASDTQYF
TGTGCCAGCAGCGGGGCTTCAGATACGCAGTATTTT